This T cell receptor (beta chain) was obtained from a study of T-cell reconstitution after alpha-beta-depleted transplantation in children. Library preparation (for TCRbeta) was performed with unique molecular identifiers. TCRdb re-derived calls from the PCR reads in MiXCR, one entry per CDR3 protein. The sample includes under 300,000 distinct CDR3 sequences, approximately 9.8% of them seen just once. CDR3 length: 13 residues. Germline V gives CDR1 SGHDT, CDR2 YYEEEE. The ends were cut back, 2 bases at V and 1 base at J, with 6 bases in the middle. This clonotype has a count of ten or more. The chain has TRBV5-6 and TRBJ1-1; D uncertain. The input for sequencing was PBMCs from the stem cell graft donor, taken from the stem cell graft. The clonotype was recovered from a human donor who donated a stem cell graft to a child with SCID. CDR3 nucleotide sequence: TGTGCCAGCAGCTTTGAACCGAACACTGAAGCTTTCTTT. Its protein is CASSFEPNTEAFF. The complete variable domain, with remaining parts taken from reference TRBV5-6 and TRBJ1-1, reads DAGVTQSPTHLIKTRGQQVTLRCSPKSGHDTVSWYQQALGQGPQFIFQYYEEEERQRGNFPDRFSGHQFPNYSSELNVNALLLGDSALYLCASSFEPNTEAFFGQGTRLTVV.